The T cell receptor beta chain under discussion was sequenced for a study of blood T cell repertoires in COVID-19. The data were produced by immunoSEQ multiplex PCR, yet TCRdb's version contains in-frame clones alone and is incomplete. The sample lists over 85,000 clones, around 93% seen once, with 2.3% in the top ten. From germline, CDR1 is SGHNT and CDR2 YYREEE (reference sequence). The CDR3 has 14 amino acids. The V end was cut by 2 bases, the J end by 5 bases, with 14 bases between. The sequence came from a human donor with active COVID-19. The donor label of this sample is uncertain. Sequences were obtained from peripheral blood. The V gene is TRBV5-4, the J gene TRBJ2-7, with D possibly matching TRBD1 (5 bases). CDR3 nucleotides: TGTGCCAGCAGCTTTGATCCAGGGTCGGACGAGCAGTACTTC. This codes for CASSFDPGSDEQYF.